This entry lists 18 T cell receptor beta chains sequenced from one sample in a study of cytomegalovirus exposure and HLA in healthy donors. This PCR relied on a set of 60 Vbeta primers and 13 Jbeta primers. TCRdb keeps only in-frame clones here, not all; method: immunoSEQ multiplex PCR. The sample yields approximately 180,000 clones, around four fifths seen once. Sequencing was carried out using PBMCs. Receptor source: a woman aged 45-59 years in good health and CMV-seropositive.

The rearrangement uses TRBV5-1 and TRBJ2-2; 10 bases are a match to TRBD1. The V segment lost 4 bases and the J segment 4 bases; nucleotides outside the gene matches: 10. CDR1 is SGHRS and CDR2 is YFSETQ in the germline V gene. The CDR3 is 17 residues long. In DNA, the CDR3 is TGCGCCAGCAGCCCCCGAGACAGGGGGCGGGGCACCGGGGAGCTGTTTTTT. Its translation: CASSPRDRGRGTGELFF. Drawing the rest from reference TRBV5-1 and TRBJ2-2, the complete variable domain is KAGVTQTPRYLIKTRGQQVTLSCSPISGHRSVSWYQQTPGQGLQFLFEYFSETQRNKGNFPGRFSGRQFSNSRSEMNVSTLELGDSALYLCASSPRDRGRGTGELFFGEGSRLTVL.

This rearrangement joins TRBV5-4 to TRBJ2-1, with a tentative D call TRBD2 (5 bases). Germline CDR1 is SGHNT and CDR2 is YYREEE (reference sequence). V lost 5 bases and J lost 4, with 16 bases in between. CDR3 size: 15 residues. The CDR3 spells CASRRQSGEYNEQFF. The CDR3 coding sequence is TGTGCCAGCAGACGTCAATCCGGGGAGTACAATGAGCAGTTCTTC.

The chain has TRBV5-1 and TRBJ2-2; the D is unclear. This CDR3 has 13 amino acids. With 3 bases removed from V and 7 bases from J, the gap between germline ends came to 10 bases. CDR1 is SGHRS, CDR2 YFSETQ, per germline. In nucleotides, the CDR3 is TGCGCCAGCAGCTCCGCTAGTTACGGGGAGCTGTTTTTT. It codes for CASSSASYGELFF.

This clone came up once. The genes are TRBV5-6 and TRBJ2-7; perhaps TRBD1 as D (6 bases). V lost 0 bases, J lost 5 bases, and 12 bases lay in between. The germline CDR1 and CDR2 sequences are SGHDT and YYEEEE. This CDR3 spans 14 amino acids. CDR3 in amino acids: CASSLGQGWNEQYF. In nucleotides, the CDR3 is TGTGCCAGCAGCTTGGGGCAGGGGTGGAACGAGCAGTACTTC. Combining the CDR3 with reference TRBV5-6 and TRBJ2-7 gives the whole variable domain DAGVTQSPTHLIKTRGQQVTLRCSPKSGHDTVSWYQQALGQGPQFIFQYYEEEERQRGNFPDRFSGHQFPNYSSELNVNALLLGDSALYLCASSLGQGWNEQYFGPGTRLTVT.

The chain uses TRBV6-6 and TRBJ2-5; 7 bases line up with TRBD1. Trimming cost V 2 bases and J 2 bases; bases outside gene matches: 2. This CDR3 spans 14 amino acids. The germline V gene has CDR1 MNHNY and CDR2 SVGAGI (reference sequence). The CDR3 is CASSYTGQQETQYF. In DNA form, the CDR3 reads TGTGCCAGCAGTTACACGGGACAGCAAGAGACCCAGTACTTC.

The chain employs TRBV25-1 and TRBJ2-6; no definite D call. CDR1 is MGHDK and CDR2 is SYGVNS in the germline V gene. CDR3 size: 16 residues. V shed 2 bases and J shed 2 bases, with 10 bases lying between them. CDR3 loop: CASSEGGVAGANVLTF. CDR3 DNA sequence: TGTGCCAGCAGTGAAGGTGGAGTGGCTGGGGCCAACGTCCTGACTTTC.

CDR3 in DNA: TGTGCCAGCAGCTCGGGACAGGGGGCTAGGGAGACCCAGTACTTC. This encodes CASSSGQGARETQYF. V gene TRBV7-9 combines with J gene TRBJ2-5, with 12 bases lining up with TRBD1. The germline CDR1 and CDR2 sequences are SEHNR and FQNEAQ (reference sequence). V dropped 4 bases and J dropped 5; count of bases not matched to a gene: 5. CDR3 length: 15 amino acids.

This clone was observed a handful of times. This rearrangement joins TRBV7-9 to TRBJ1-4, with D hard to call. This CDR3 comprises 15 residues. Trimming left V 5 bases short and J 3 bases short, with 13 bases between. CDR1 and CDR2 (germline): SEHNR, FQNEAQ (reference sequence). CDR3 amino acids: CASSPAGSPNEKLFF. The DNA for the CDR3 is TGTGCCAGCAGCCCGGCGGGAAGCCCTAATGAAAAACTGTTTTTT.

The chain links TRBV5-6 to TRBJ1-6; D ambiguous. Trimming shortened V by 4 bases and J by 7 bases, and 12 bases separated the two germline ends. The CDR3 has 14 residues. Germline V lookup: CDR1 SGHDT, CDR2 YYEEEE. The CDR3 sequence: CASSAGSHNSPLHF. CDR3 DNA sequence: TGTGCCAGCAGCGCGGGATCGCACAATTCACCCCTCCACTTT.

The chain has TRBV5-1 and TRBJ1-1; a weak D match, TRBD1 (6 bases). This CDR3 spans 17 amino acids. The germline V gene encodes CDR1 SGHRS and CDR2 YFSETQ. Trimming removed 6 bases from V and 3 bases from J, with 24 bases in between. The CDR3 sequence is CASNRPGAGLGDTEAFF. For the CDR3, the DNA is TGCGCCAGCAATCGACCAGGGGCTGGCCTGGGGGACACTGAAGCTTTCTTT.

This clone was picked up one time. This rearrangement joins TRBV5-1 to TRBJ2-2; 8 nucleotides agree with TRBD2. The CDR3 length is 17 residues. Germline V gene data show CDR1 as SGHRS and CDR2 as YFSETQ. The V and J ends lost 4 bases and 3 bases, in that order; junction bases with no gene match: 11. The CDR3 region is CASSTKQGLGDTGELFF. CDR3 nucleotide sequence: TGCGCCAGCAGCACTAAGCAGGGACTAGGTGACACCGGGGAGCTGTTTTTT.

The chain joins TRBV25-1 to TRBJ2-3; D is ambiguous. V dropped 1 base and J dropped 3 bases, with 8 bases sitting between them. CDR3 length equals 14 residues. CDR1 is MGHDK, CDR2 SYGVNS, per germline. CDR3 in DNA: TGTGCCAGCAGTGAATGGGCAGCAACAGATACGCAGTATTTT. This translates into CASSEWAATDTQYF.

This clone has a handful of counts. This chain links TRBV10-3 with TRBJ1-2; D is possibly TRBD1 (5 bases). V was clipped by 2 bases and J by 7 bases, with 20 bases between them. The CDR3 is made up of 16 amino acids. Germline-derived CDR1 and CDR2 are ENHRY and SYGVKD. CDR3 residues: CAISEQGGGFPGGYTF. CDR3 DNA sequence: TGTGCCATCAGTGAGCAGGGCGGGGGGTTTCCTGGTGGCTACACCTTC.

The chain combines TRBV4-1 with TRBJ1-2, with a weak D call TRBD1 (6 bases). Germline CDR1 is MGHRA and CDR2 is YSYEKL. The germline V and J ends were trimmed by 0 bases and 6 bases, with 11 bases remaining between them. CDR3 size: 14 residues. The CDR3 coding sequence is TGCGCCAGCAGCCAAGAAGGGGGGAGGGATGGCTACACCTTC. Translating it yields CASSQEGGRDGYTF.

This chain joins TRBV2 and TRBJ1-2, with D possibly being TRBD1 (5 bases). V was trimmed by 3 bases and J by 6 bases, leaving 5 bases between them. The germline V gene encodes CDR1 SNHLY and CDR2 FYNNEI. CDR3 length equals 11 residues. CDR3 amino acids: CASSDRDGYTF. Written as DNA, the CDR3 is TGTGCCAGCAGTGACAGGGATGGCTACACCTTC.

In regard to this clone: This sample includes further DNA sequences coding for the same CDR3. The chain uses TRBV5-4 and TRBJ1-2; a possible D gene is TRBD1 (5 bases). The CDR3 totals 13 residues. The V end was cut by 0 bases, the J end by 8 bases, with 11 bases between. Germline CDR1 is SGHNT and CDR2 is YYREEE (reference sequence). CDR3 nucleotide sequence: TGTGCCAGCAGCTTGGCAGGGCTCGGAGGCTACACCTTC. Protein: CASSLAGLGGYTF.

The chain recombines TRBV5-8 with TRBJ2-3; D gene uncertain. Deletions cut 3 bases from V and 2 bases from J, with 7 bases between. The CDR3 contains 13 residues. The germline CDR1 and CDR2 sequences are SGHTS and YDEGEE. CDR3 sequence (DNA): TGTGCCAGCAGCTCGTCTTTCACAGATACGCAGTATTTT. As protein: CASSSSFTDTQYF.

The table lists this clone with a count of one. This chain uses TRBV5-1 with TRBJ2-2, with D possibly TRBD1 on 5 matching bases. There are 14 residues in the CDR3. V was cut by 0 bases and J by 4 bases, with 7 bases left in between. From germline, CDR1 is SGHRS and CDR2 YFSETQ. The CDR3 is CASSLVGRTGELFF. The CDR3, as DNA: TGCGCCAGCAGCTTGGTGGGGCGCACCGGGGAGCTGTTTTTT.